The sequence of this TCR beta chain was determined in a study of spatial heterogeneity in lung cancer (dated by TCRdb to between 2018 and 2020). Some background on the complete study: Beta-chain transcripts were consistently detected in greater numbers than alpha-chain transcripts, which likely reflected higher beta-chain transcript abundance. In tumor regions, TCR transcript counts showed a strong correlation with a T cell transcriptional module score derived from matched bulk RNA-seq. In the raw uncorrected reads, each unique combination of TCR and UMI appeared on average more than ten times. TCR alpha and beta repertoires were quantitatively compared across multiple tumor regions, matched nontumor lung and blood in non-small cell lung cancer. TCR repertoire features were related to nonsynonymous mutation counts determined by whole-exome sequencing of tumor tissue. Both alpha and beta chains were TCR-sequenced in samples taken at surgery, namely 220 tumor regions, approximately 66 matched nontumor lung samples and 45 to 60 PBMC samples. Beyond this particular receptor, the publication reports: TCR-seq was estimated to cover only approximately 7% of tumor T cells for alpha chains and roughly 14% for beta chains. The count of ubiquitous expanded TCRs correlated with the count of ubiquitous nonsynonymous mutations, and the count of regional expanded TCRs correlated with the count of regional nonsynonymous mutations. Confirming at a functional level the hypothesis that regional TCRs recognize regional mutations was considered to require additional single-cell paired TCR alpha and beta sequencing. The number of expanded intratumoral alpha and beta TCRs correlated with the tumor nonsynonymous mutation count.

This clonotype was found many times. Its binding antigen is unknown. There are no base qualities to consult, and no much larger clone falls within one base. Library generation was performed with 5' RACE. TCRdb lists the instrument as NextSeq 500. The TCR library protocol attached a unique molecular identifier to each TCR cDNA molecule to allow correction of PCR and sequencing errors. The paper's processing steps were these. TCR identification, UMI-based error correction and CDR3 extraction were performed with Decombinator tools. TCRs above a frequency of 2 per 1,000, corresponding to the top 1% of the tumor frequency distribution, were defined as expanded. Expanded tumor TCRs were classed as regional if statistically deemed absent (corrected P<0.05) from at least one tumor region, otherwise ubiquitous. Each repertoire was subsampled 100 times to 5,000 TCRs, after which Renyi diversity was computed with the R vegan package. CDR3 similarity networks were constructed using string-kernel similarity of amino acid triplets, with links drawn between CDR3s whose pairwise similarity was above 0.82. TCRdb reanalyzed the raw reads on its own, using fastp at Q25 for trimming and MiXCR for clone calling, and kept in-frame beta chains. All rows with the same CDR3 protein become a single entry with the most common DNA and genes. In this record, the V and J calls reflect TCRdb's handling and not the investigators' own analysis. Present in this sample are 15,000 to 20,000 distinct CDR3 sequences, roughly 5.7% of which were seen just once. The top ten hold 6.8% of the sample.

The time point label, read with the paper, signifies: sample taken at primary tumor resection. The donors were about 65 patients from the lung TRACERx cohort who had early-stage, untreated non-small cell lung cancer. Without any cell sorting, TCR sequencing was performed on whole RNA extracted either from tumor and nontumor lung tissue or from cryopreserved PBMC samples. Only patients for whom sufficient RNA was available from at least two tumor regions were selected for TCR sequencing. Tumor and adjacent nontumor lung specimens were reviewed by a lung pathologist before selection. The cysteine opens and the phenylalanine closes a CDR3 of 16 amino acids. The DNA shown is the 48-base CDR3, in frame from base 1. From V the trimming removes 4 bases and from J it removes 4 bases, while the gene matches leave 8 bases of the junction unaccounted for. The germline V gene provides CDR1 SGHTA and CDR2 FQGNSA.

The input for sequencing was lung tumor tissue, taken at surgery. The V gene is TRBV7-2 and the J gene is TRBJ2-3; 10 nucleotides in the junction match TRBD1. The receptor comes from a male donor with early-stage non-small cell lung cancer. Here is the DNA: TGTGCCAGCAGCTCCCGGGACAGGGGATGGGCAGATACGCAGTATTTT. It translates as CASSSRDRGWADTQYF.